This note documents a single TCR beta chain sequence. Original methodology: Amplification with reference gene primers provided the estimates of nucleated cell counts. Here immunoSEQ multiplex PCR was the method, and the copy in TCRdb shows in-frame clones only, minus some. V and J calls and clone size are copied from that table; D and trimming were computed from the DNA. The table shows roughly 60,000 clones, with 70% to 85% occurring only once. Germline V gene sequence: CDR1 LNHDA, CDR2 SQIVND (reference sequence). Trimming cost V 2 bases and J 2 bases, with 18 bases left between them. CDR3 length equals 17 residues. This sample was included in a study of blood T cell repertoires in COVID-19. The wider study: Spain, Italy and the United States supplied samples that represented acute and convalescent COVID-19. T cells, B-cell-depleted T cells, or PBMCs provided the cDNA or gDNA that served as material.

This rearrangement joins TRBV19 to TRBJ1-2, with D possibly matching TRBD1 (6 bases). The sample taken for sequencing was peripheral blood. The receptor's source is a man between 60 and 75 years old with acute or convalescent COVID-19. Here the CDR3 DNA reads TGTGCCAGTAGTATAAGAGGACAGAACAACCGAAACTATGGCTACACCTTC. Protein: CASSIRGQNNRNYGYTF.